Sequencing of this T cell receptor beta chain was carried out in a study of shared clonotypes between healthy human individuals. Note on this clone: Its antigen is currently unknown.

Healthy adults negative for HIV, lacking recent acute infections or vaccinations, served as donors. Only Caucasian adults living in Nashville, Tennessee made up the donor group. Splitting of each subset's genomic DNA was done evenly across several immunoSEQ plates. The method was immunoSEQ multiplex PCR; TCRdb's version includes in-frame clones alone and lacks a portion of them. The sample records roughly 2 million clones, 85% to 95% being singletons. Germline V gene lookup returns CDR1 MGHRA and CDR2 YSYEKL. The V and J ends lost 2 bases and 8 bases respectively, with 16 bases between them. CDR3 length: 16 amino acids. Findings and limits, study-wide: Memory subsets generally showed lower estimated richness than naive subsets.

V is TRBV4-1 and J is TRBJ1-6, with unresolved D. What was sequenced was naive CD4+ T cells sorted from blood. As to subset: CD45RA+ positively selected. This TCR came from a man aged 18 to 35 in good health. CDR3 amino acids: CASSQPRRTTDSPLHF. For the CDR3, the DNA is TGCGCCAGCAGCCAACCCCGGAGGACCACAGATTCACCCCTCCACTTT.